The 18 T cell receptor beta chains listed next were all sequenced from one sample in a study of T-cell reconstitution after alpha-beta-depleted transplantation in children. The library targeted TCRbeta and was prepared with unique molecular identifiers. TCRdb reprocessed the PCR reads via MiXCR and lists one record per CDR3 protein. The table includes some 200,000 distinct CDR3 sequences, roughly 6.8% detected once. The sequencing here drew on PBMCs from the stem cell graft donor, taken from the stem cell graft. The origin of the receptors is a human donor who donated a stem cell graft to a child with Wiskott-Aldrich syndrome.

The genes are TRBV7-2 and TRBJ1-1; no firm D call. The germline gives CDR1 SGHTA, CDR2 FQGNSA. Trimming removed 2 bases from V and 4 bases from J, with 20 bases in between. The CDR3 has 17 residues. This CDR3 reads CASSLTGCRFVGTEAFF. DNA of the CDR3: TGTGCCAGCAGCTTAACGGGTTGCCGGTTTGTGGGCACTGAAGCTTTCTTT.

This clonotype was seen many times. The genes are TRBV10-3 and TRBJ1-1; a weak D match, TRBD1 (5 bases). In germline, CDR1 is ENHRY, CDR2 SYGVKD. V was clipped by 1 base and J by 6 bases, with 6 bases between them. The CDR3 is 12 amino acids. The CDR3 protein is CAISELGAEAFF. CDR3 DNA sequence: TGTGCCATCAGTGAGTTGGGGGCTGAAGCTTTCTTT.

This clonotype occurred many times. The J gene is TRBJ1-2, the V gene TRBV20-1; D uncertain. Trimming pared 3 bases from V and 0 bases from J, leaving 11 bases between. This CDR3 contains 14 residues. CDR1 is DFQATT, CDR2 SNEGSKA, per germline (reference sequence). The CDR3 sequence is CSASSGVANYGYTF. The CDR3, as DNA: TGCAGTGCTAGTAGCGGGGTAGCTAACTATGGCTACACCTTC.

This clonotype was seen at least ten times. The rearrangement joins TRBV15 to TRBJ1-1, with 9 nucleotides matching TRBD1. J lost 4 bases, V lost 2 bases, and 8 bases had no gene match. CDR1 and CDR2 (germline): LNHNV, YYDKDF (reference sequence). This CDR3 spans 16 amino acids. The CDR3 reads CATSRSTGTGTTEAFF. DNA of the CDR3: TGTGCCACCAGCAGATCAACCGGGACAGGGACCACTGAAGCTTTCTTT.

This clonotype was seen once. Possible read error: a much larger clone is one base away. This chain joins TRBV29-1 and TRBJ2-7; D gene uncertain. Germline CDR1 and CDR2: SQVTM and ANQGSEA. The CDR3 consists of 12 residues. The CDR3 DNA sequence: TGCAGCGTCCTCGTTCCTTCCTACGATCAGTACTTC. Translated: CSVLVPSYDQYF.

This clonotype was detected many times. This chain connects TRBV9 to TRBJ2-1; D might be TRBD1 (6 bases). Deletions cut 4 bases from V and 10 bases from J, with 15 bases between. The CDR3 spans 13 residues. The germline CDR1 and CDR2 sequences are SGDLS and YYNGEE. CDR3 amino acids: CASSPPDTGEQFF. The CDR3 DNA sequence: TGTGCCAGCAGCCCACCAGATACAGGGGAGCAGTTCTTC.

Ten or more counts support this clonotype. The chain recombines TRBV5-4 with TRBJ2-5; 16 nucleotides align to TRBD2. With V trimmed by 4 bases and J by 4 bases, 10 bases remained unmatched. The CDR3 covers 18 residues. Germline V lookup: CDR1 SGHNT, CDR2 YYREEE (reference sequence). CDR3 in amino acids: CASSGPGLAGGPGETQYF. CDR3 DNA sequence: TGTGCCAGCAGCGGGCCGGGACTAGCGGGAGGGCCGGGAGAGACCCAGTACTTC.

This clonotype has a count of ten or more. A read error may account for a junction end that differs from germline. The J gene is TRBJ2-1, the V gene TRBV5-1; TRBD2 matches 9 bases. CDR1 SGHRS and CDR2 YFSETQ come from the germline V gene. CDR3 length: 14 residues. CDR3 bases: TGCGCCAGCAGCTTGATAGAGCGGGAGGTGCAGAAGGTCTTC. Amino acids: CASSLIEREVQKVF. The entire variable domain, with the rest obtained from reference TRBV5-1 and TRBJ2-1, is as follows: KAGVTQTPRYLIKTRGQQVTLSCSPISGHRSVSWYQQTPGQGLQFLFEYFSETQRNKGNFPGRFSGRQFSNSRSEMNVSTLELGDSALYLCASSLIEREVQKVFGPGTRLTVL.

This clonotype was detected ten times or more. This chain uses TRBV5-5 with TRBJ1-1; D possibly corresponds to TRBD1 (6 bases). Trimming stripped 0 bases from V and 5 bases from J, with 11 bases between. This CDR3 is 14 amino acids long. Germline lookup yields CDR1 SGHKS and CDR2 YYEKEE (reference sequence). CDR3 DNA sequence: TGTGCCAGCAGCTTGGAGGGGGTCCGGACTGAAGCTTTCTTT. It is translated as CASSLEGVRTEAFF.

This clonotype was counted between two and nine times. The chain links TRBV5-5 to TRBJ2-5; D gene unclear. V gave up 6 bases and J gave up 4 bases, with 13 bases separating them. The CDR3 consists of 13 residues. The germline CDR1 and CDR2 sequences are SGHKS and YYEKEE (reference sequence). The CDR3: CASTFAWGETQYF. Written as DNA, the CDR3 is TGTGCCAGCACCTTCGCTTGGGGAGAGACCCAGTACTTC.

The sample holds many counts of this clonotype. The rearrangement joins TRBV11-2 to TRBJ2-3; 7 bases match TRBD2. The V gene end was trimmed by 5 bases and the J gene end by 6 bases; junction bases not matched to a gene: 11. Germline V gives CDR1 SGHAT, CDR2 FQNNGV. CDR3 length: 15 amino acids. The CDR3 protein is CASSPQAGFGDTQYF. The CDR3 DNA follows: TGTGCCAGCAGCCCACAAGCGGGGTTCGGGGATACGCAGTATTTT.

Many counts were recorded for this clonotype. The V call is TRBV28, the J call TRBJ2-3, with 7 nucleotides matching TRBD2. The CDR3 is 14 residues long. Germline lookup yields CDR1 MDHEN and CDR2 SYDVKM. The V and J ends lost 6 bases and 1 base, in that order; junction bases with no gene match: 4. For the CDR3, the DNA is TGTGCCAGCAGGTCCCGGGGGGGCACAGATACGCAGTATTTT. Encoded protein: CASRSRGGTDTQYF.

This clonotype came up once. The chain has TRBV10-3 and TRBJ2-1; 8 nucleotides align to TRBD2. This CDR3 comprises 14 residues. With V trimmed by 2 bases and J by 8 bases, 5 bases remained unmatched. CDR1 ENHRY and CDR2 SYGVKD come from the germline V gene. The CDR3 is CAISERAGDDEQFF. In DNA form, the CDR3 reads TGTGCCATCAGTGAGAGAGCGGGAGACGATGAGCAGTTCTTC.

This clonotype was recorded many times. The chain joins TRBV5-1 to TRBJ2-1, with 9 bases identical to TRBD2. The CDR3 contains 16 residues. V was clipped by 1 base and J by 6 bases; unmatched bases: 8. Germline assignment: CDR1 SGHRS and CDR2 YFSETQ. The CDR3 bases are TGCGCCAGCAGCTTGCAGCCAGCGGGAGGAGTCAATGAGCAGTTCTTC. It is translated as CASSLQPAGGVNEQFF.

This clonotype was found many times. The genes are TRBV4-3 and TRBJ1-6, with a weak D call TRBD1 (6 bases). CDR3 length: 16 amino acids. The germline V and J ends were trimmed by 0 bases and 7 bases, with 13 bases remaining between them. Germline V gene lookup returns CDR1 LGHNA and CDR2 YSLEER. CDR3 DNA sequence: TGCGCCAGCAGCCAAGAATCAGGGGCAGGGAATTCACCCCTCCACTTT. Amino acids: CASSQESGAGNSPLHF.

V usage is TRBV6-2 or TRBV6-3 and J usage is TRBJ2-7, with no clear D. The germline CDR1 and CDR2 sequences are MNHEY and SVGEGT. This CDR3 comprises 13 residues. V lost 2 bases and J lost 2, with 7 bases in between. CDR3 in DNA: TGTGCCAGCAGTTACCCTGCAGCCTACGAGCAGTACTTC. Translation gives CASSYPAAYEQYF.

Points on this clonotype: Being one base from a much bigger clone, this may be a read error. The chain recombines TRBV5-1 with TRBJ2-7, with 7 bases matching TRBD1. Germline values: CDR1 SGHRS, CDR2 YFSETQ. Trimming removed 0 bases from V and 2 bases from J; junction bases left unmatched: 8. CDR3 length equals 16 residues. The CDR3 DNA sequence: TGCGCCAGCAGCTTGGGGTTAGGACAGGAAGCCTACGAGCAGTACTTC. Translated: CASSLGLGQEAYEQYF.

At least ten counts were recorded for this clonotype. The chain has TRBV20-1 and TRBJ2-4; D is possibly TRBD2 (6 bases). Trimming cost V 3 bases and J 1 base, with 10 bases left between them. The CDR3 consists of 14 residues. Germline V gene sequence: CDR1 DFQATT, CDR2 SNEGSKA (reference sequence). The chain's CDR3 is CSASGGWAKNIQYF. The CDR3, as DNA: TGCAGTGCTAGCGGGGGATGGGCCAAAAACATTCAGTACTTC.